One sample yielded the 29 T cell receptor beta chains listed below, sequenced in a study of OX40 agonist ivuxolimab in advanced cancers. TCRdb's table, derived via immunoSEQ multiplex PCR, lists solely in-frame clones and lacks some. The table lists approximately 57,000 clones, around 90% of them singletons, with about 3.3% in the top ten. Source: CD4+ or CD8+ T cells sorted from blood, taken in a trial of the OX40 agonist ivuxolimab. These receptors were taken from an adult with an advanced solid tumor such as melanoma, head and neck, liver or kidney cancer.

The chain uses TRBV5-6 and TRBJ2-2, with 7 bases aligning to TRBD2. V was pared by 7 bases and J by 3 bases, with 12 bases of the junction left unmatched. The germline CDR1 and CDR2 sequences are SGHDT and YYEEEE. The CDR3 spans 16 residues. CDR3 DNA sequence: TGTGCCAGCCGGCAAGAGGGAGGGCCAGACACCGGGGAGCTGTTTTTT. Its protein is CASRQEGGPDTGELFF.

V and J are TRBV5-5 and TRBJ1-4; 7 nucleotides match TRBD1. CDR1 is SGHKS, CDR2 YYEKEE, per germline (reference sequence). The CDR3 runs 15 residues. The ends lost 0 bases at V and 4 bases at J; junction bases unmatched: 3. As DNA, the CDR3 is TGTGCCAGCAGCTTGGGCCGGGACAGTAATGAAAAACTGTTTTTT. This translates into CASSLGRDSNEKLFF.

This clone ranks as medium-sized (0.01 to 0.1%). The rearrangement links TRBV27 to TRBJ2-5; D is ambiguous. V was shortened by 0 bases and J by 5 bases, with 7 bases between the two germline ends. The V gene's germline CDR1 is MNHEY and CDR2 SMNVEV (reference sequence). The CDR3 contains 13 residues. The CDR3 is CASSLSIWETQYF. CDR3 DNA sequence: TGTGCCAGCAGTTTATCGATCTGGGAGACCCAGTACTTC.

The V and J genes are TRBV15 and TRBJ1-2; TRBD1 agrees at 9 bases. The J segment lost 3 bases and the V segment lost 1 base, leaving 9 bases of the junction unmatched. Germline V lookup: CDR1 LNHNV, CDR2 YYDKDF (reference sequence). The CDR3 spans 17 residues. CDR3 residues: CATSRGMGTGPYYGYTF. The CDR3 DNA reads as TGTGCCACCAGCAGAGGGATGGGGACAGGGCCCTACTATGGCTACACCTTC.

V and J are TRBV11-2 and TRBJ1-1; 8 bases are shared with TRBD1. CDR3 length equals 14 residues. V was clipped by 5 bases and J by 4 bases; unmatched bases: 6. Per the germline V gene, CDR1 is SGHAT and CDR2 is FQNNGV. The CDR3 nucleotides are TGTGCCAGCAGCCAGGACAGGGTGAGCACTGAAGCTTTCTTT. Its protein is CASSQDRVSTEAFF.

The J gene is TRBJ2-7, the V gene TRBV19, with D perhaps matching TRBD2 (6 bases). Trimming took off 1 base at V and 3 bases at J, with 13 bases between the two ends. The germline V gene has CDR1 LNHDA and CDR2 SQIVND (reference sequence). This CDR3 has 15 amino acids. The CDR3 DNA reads TGTGCCAGTAGTATAGGAGGCCGGGGAGGCTACGAGCAGTACTTC. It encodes CASSIGGRGGYEQYF.

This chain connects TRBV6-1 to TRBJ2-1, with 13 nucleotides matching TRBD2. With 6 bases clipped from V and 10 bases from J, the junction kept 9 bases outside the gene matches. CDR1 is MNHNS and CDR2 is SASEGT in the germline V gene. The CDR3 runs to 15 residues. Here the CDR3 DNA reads TGTGCCAGCAGGATACTAGCGGGAGGGCCGGGGGAGCAGTTCTTC. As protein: CASRILAGGPGEQFF.

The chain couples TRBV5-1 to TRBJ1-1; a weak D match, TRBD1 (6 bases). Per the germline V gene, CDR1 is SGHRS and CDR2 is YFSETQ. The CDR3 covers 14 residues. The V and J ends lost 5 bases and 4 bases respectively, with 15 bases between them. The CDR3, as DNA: TGCGCCAGCAGAGCGCAGGGGTCTGCCACTGAAGCTTTCTTT. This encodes CASRAQGSATEAFF.

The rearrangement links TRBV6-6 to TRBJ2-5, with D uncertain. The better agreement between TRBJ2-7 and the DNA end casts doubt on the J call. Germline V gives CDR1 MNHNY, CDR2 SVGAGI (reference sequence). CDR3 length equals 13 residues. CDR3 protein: CASSYGHSYEQYF. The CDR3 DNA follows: TGTGCCAGCAGTTACGGGCACTCCTACGAGCAGTACTTC.

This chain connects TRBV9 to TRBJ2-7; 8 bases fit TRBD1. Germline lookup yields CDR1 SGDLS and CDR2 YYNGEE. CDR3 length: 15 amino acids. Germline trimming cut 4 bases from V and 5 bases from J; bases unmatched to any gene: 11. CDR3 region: CASSSGQGHGHEQYF. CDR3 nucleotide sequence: TGTGCCAGCAGCTCAGGACAGGGCCACGGACACGAGCAGTACTTC.

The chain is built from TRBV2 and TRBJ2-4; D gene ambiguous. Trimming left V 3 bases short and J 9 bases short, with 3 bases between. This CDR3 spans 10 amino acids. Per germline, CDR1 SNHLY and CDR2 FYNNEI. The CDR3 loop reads CASSDLIQYF. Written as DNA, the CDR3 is TGTGCCAGCAGTGACCTCATTCAGTACTTC.

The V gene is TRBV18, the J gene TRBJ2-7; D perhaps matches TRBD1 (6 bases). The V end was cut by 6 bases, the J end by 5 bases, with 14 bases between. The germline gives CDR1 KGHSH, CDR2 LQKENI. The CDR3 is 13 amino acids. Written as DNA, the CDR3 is TGTGCCAGCTCCCTCGGACAGATCAACGAGCAGTACTTC. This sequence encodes CASSLGQINEQYF.

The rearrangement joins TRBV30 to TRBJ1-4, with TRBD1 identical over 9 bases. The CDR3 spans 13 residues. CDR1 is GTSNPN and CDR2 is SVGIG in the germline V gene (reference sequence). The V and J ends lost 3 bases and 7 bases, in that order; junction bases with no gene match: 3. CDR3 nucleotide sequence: TGTGCCTGGAGCCGGGACAGGGCTGAAAAACTGTTTTTT. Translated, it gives CAWSRDRAEKLFF.

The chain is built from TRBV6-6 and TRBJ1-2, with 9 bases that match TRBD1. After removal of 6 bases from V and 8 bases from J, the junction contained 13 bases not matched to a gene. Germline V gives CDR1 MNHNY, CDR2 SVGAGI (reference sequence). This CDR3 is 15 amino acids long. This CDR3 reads CASSYAGTGKGGYTF. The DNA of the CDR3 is TGTGCCAGCAGCTACGCCGGGACAGGGAAAGGGGGCTACACCTTC.

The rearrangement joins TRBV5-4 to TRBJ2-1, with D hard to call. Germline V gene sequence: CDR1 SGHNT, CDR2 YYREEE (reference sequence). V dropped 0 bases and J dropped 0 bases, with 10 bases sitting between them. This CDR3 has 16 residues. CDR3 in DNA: TGTGCCAGCAGCTTGGACTACCAACTCTCCTACAATGAGCAGTTCTTC. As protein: CASSLDYQLSYNEQFF.

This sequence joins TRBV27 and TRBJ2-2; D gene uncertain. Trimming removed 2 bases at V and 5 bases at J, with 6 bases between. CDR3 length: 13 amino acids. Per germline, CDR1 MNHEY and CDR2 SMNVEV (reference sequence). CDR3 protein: CASSLPPTGELFF. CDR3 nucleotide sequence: TGTGCCAGCAGTTTACCCCCTACCGGGGAGCTGTTTTTT.

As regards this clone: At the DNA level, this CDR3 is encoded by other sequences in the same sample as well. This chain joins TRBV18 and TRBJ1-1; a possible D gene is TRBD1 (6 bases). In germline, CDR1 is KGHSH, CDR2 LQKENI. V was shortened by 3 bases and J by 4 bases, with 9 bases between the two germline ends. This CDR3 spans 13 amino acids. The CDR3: CASSPTRGTEAFF. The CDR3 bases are TGTGCCAGCTCACCGACCAGGGGCACTGAAGCTTTCTTT.

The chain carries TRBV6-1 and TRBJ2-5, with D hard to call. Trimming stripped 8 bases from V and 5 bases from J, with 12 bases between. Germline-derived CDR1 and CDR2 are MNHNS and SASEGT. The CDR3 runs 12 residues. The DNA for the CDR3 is TGTGCCAGCTCCTATGGTGGGGAGACCCAGTACTTC. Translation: CASSYGGETQYF.

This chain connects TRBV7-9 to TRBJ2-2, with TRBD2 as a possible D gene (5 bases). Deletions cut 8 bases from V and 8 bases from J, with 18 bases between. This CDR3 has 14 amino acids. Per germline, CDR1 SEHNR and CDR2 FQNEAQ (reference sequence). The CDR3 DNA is TGTGCCAGCGCGGACCAGCGGATCTCTGGGGAGCTGTTTTTT. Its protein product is CASADQRISGELFF.

The chain's CDR3 is CASSLAGTQNTGELFF. CDR3 nucleotide sequence: TGTGCCAGCAGCTTAGCCGGGACACAGAACACCGGGGAGCTGTTTTTT. The chain recombines TRBV11-2 with TRBJ2-2; maybe TRBD1 (6 bases). The V end was cut by 1 base, the J end by 1 base, with 10 bases between. Germline V CDR1 and CDR2: SGHAT, FQNNGV. This CDR3 is built from 16 residues.

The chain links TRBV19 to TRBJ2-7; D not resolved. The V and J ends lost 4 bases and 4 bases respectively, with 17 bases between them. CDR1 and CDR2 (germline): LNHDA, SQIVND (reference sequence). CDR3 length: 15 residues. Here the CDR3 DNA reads TGTGCCAGTAGTACGGATAGGGCCACTTTATACGAGCAGTACTTC. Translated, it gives CASSTDRATLYEQYF. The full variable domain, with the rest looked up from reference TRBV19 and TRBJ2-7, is DGGITQSPKYLFRKEGQNVTLSCEQNLNHDAMYWYRQDPGQGLRLIYYSQIVNDFQKGDIAEGYSVSREKKESFPLTVTSAQKNPTAFYLCASSTDRATLYEQYFGPGTRLTVT.

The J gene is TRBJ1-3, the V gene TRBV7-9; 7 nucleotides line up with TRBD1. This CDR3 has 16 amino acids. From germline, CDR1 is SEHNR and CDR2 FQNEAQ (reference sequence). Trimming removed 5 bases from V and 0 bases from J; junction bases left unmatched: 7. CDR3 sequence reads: CASSPRGGSSGNTIYF. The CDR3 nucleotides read TGTGCCAGCAGCCCCAGGGGGGGGAGCTCTGGAAACACCATATATTTT.

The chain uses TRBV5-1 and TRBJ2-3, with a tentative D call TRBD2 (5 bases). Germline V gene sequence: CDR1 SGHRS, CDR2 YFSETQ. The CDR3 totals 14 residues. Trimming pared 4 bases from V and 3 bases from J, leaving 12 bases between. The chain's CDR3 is CASSRVRGTDTQYF. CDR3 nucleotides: TGCGCCAGCAGCCGGGTTAGAGGGACAGATACGCAGTATTTT.

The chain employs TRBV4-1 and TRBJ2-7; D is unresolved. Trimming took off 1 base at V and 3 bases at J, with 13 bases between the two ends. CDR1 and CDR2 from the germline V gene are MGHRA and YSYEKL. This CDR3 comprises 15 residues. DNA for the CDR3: TGCGCCAGCAGCCAAGTGTTCAAGCAAGACTACGAGCAGTACTTC. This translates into CASSQVFKQDYEQYF.

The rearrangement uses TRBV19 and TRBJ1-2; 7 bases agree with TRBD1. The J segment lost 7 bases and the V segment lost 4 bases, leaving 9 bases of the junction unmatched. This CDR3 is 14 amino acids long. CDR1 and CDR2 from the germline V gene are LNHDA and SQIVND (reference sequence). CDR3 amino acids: CASSNDRVGSGYTF. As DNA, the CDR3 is TGTGCCAGTAGTAATGACAGGGTTGGCTCTGGCTACACCTTC.

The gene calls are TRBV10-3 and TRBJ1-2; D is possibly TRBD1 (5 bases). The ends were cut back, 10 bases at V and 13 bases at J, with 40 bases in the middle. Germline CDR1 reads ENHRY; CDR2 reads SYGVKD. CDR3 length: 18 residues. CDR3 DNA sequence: TGTGCCACCGCGCGACAGCTCCCCAAGGCCCTCTCAACGGCGACGCGCACCTTC. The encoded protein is CATARQLPKALSTATRTF.

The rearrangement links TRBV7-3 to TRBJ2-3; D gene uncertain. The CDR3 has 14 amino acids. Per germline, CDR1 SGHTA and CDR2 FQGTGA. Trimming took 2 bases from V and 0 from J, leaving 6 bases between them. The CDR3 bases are TGTGCCAGCAGCTTAGGCGCTAGCACAGATACGCAGTATTTT. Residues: CASSLGASTDTQYF.

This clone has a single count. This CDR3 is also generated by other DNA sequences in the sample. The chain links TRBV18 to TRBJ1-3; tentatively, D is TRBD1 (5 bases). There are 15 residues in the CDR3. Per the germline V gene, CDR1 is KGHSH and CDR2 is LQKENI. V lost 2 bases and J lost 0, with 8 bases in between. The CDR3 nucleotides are TGTGCCAGCTCACCAGAGGGGCCCTCTGGAAACACCATATATTTT. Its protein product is CASSPEGPSGNTIYF.

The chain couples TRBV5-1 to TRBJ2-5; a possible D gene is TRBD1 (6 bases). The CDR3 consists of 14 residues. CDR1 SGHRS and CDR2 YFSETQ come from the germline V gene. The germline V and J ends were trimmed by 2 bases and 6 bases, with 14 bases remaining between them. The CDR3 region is CASSLDRSSQTQYF. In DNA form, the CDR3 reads TGCGCCAGCAGCTTAGACAGGTCTTCGCAGACCCAGTACTTC.